This TCR beta chain originates from a study of T cell changes during pregnancy in multiple sclerosis. Only in-frame clones appear in the TCRdb table, and some are missing; sequencing was by immunoSEQ multiplex PCR. The sample holds 57,000 or so clones, approximately 91% seen once. The table lists this clone with a count of one. Other DNA sequences in this specimen translate into the identical CDR3. Specimen: peripheral blood, collected in the second trimester of pregnancy. The source of this sequence is a female donor with multiple sclerosis, enrolled in a pregnancy study.

CDR3 region: CASSPRGGPDTQYF. The DNA for the CDR3 is TGTGCCAGCTCACCACGGGGGGGCCCAGATACGCAGTATTTT. This rearrangement joins TRBV18 to TRBJ2-3, with D possibly being TRBD2 (7 bases). This CDR3 spans 14 amino acids. With 1 base removed from V and 4 bases from J, the gap between germline ends came to 9 bases. The V gene's germline CDR1 is KGHSH and CDR2 LQKENI.